This passage covers 7 T cell receptor beta chains from one sample sequenced in a study of cytomegalovirus exposure and HLA in healthy donors. PCR employed 60 Vbeta and 13 Jbeta primers. Only in-frame clones appear in the TCRdb table, and some are missing; sequencing was by immunoSEQ multiplex PCR. The table records roughly 100,000 clones, approximately 82% of them present only once. The sequenced sample was PBMCs. Every receptor here comes from a man aged 40-50 years in good health and CMV-seropositive.

The rearrangement links TRBV7-9 to TRBJ1-3; D unresolved. Looked up from germline, CDR1 is SEHNR and CDR2 is FQNEAQ (reference sequence). This CDR3 has 15 amino acids. V lost 1 base and J lost 0, with 7 bases in between. CDR3 nucleotides: TGTGCCAGCAGCTTAGGAGGTACCTCTGGAAACACCATATATTTT. It is translated as CASSLGGTSGNTIYF.

The V gene is TRBV14, the J gene TRBJ1-4; tentative D call: TRBD1 (5 bases). The CDR3 length is 15 residues. Germline V gives CDR1 SGHDN, CDR2 FVKESK. Trimming removed 0 bases at V and 9 bases at J, with 14 bases between. CDR3 amino acids: CASSQDKGQGQKLFF. The CDR3 nucleotides read TGTGCCAGCAGCCAAGATAAGGGGCAGGGTCAAAAACTGTTTTTT.

This rearrangement joins TRBV11-2 to TRBJ1-1, with D perhaps TRBD1 (5 bases). This CDR3 has 15 amino acids. V dropped 5 bases and J dropped 3 bases, with 16 bases sitting between them. In germline, CDR1 is SGHAT, CDR2 FQNNGV. The CDR3, as DNA: TGTGCCAGCAGCCGGGGGACGGGGGGGGACACTGAAGCTTTCTTT. Protein sequence: CASSRGTGGDTEAFF.

The V gene is TRBV7-2, the J gene TRBJ2-7, with 9 bases fitting TRBD2. V lost 6 bases and J lost 1; bases outside the gene matches: 4. Germline V CDR1 and CDR2: SGHTA, FQGNSA. This CDR3 comprises 14 residues. In nucleotides, the CDR3 is TGTGCCAGCAGATTTAGCGGGGGATCCTACGAGCAGTACTTC. This codes for CASRFSGGSYEQYF.

The chain uses TRBV7-6 and TRBJ1-5, with TRBD1 identical over 10 bases. With V trimmed by 5 bases and J by 2 bases, 3 bases remained unmatched. In germline, CDR1 is SGHVS, CDR2 FNYEAQ. The CDR3 totals 15 residues. CDR3 DNA sequence: TGTGCCAGCAGCCAAGGACAGGGGGGCAATCAGCCCCAGCATTTT. Translated, it gives CASSQGQGGNQPQHF.

The chain is built from TRBV7-2 and TRBJ1-5, with D possibly matching TRBD1 (6 bases). Germline-derived CDR1 and CDR2 are SGHTA and FQGNSA. The CDR3 has 14 amino acids. Trimming removed 5 bases at V and 4 bases at J, with 12 bases between. Here the CDR3 DNA reads TGTGCCAGCAGCACTGGGACACCTAATCAGCCCCAGCATTTT. This gives the protein CASSTGTPNQPQHF.

The chain couples TRBV6-6 to TRBJ1-5; 8 bases align to TRBD1. The CDR3 totals 16 residues. Germline CDR1 reads MNHNY; CDR2 reads SVGAGI (reference sequence). With 4 bases clipped from V and 7 bases from J, the junction kept 12 bases outside the gene matches. CDR3 DNA sequence: TGTGCCAGCAGTTTCAACTCCGGGACAGGACGACAGCCCCAGCATTTT. It translates to CASSFNSGTGRQPQHF.